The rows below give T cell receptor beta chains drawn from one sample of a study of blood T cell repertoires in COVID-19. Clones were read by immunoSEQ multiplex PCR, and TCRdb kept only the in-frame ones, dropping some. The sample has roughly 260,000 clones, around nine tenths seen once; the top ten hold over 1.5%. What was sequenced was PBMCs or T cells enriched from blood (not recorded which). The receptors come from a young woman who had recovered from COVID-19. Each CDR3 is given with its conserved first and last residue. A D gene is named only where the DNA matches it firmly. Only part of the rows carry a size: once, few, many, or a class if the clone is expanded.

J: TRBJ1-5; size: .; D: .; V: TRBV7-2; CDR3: CASSLDGGRGQPQHF; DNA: TGTGCCAGCAGCTTAGATGGGGGCAGGGGACAGCCCCAGCATTTT
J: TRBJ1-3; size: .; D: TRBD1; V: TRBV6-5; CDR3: CASSRTGDSGNTIYF; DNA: TGTGCCAGCAGCCGCACAGGGGACTCTGGAAACACCATATATTTT
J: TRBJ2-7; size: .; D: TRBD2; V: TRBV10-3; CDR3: CAISARGDYTREQYF; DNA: TGTGCCATCAGTGCCCGAGGGGACTATACCAGAGAGCAGTACTTC
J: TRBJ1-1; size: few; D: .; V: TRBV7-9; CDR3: CASSLGGGSEAFF; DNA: TGTGCCAGCAGCTTAGGTGGCGGGTCTGAAGCTTTCTTT
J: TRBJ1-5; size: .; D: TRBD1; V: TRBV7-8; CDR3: CASSLGRQGTNQPQHF; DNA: TGTGCCAGCAGCTTAGGGAGACAGGGCACGAATCAGCCCCAGCATTTT
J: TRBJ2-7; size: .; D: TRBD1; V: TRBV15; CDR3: CATSTGGPYEQYF; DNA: TGTGCCACCAGCACAGGGGGCCCCTACGAGCAGTACTTC
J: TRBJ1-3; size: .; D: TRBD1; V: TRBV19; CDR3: CASSRGPGGNTIYF; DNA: TGTGCCAGTAGCAGGGGGCCAGGTGGAAACACCATATATTTT
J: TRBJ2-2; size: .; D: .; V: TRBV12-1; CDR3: CASSFRGLGELFF; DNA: TGTGCCAGCAGCTTTAGGGGCCTCGGGGAGCTGTTTTTT
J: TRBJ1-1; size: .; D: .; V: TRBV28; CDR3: CASKDRNTEAFF; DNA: TGTGCCAGTAAGGACAGGAACACTGAAGCTTTCTTT
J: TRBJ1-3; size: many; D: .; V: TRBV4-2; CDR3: CASSQVGTGTNGNTIYF; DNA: TGTGCCAGCAGCCAAGTAGGCACAGGAACGAACGGAAACACCATATATTTT
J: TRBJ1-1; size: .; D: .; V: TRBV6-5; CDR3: CASSPGTEAFF; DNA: TGTGCCAGCAGCCCGGGCACTGAAGCTTTCTTT
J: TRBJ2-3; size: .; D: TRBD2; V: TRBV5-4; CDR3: CASSLGASGRGTQYF; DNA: TGTGCCAGCAGCTTGGGGGCTAGCGGGAGAGGCACGCAGTATTTT
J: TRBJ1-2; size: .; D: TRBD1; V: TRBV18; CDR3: CASSELFRTGKGGYTF; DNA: TGTGCCAGCTCAGAACTCTTCCGGACAGGGAAAGGTGGCTACACCTTC
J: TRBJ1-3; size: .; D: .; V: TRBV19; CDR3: CASSDSPGNTIYF; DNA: TGTGCCAGTAGCGACTCGCCTGGAAACACCATATATTTT
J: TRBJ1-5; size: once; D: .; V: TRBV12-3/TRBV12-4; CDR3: CASSGPFQPQHF; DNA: TGTGCCAGCAGTGGGCCGTTCCAGCCCCAGCATTTT
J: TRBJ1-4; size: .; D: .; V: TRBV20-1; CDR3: CSASFTTNEKLFF; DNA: TGCAGTGCGAGTTTTACAACTAATGAAAAACTGTTTTTT
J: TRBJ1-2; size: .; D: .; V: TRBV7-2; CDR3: CASSLPPGVGYTF; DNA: TGTGCCAGCAGCCTTCCTCCCGGGGTAGGCTACACCTTC
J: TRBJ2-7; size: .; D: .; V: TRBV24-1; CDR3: CATSDPGSSKSYEQYF; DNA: TGTGCCACCAGTGACCCCGGGTCCTCAAAATCCTACGAGCAGTACTTC
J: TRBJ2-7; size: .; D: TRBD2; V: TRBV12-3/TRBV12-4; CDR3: CASSFGTSGEQYF; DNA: TGTGCCAGCAGTTTTGGGACTAGCGGGGAGCAGTACTTC
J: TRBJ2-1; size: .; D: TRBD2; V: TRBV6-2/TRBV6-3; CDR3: CASSEAGGGNEQFF; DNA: TGTGCCAGCAGTGAGGCGGGGGGAGGAAATGAGCAGTTCTTC
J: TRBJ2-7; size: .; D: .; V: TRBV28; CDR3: CASSEGLLSYEQYF; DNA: TGTGCCAGCAGTGAGGGACTGCTCTCCTACGAGCAGTACTTC
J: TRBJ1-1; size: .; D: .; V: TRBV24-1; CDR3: CATSDYAGGAFF; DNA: TGTGCCACCAGTGATTACGCGGGGGGAGCTTTCTTT
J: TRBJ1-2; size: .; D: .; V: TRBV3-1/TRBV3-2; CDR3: CASSQGDGIYGYTF; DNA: TGTGCCAGCAGCCAGGGCGACGGGATCTATGGCTACACCTTC
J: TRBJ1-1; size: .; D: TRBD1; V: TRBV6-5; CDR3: CASSLGQGPEAFF; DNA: TGTGCCAGCAGCTTGGGACAGGGTCCTGAAGCTTTCTTT
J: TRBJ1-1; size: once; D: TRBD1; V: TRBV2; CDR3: CASRDDRGSEAFF; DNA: TGTGCCAGCAGAGACGACAGGGGAAGTGAAGCTTTCTTT
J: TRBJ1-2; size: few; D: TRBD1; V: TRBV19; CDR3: CASSGRDRGVYGYTF; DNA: TGTGCCAGTAGTGGCCGGGACAGGGGAGTCTATGGCTACACCTTC